This T cell receptor beta chain was identified in a study of cytomegalovirus exposure and HLA in healthy donors. This clone occurred a few times. The antigen is unknown. Regarding the study as a whole: The study designated 150 to 200 TCR beta chains cytomegalovirus-associated.

The primer mix had 60 Vbeta and 13 Jbeta primers. Sequencing was performed with immunoSEQ multiplex PCR; in TCRdb, only in-frame clones are kept and a portion is missing. The sample consists of under 200,000 clones, around four fifths of them appearing once. Healthy bone marrow donors made up the donors. The CDR3 consists of 15 residues. V was clipped by 1 base and J by 1 base, with 9 bases between them. Germline V CDR1 and CDR2: MNHEY, SVGAGI. The receptor's source is a female donor in good health and CMV-seronegative. V usage is TRBV6-5 and J usage is TRBJ2-3, with a tentative D call TRBD2 (6 bases). The specimen was PBMCs. CDR3 DNA sequence: TGTGCCAGCAGTTACTTGGAGGGCCGCACAGATACGCAGTATTTT. Translating it yields CASSYLEGRTDTQYF.